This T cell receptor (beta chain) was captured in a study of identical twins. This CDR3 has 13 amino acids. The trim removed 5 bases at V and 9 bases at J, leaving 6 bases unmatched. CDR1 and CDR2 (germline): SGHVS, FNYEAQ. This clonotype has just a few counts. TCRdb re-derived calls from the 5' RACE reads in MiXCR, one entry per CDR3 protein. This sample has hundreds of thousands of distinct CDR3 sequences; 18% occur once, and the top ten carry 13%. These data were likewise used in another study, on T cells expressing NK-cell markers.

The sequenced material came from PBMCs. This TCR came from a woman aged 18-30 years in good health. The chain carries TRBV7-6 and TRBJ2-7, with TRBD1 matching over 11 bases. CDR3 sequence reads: CASSPGQGARQYF. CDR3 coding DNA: TGTGCCAGCAGCCCCGGACAGGGGGCGCGGCAGTACTTC.